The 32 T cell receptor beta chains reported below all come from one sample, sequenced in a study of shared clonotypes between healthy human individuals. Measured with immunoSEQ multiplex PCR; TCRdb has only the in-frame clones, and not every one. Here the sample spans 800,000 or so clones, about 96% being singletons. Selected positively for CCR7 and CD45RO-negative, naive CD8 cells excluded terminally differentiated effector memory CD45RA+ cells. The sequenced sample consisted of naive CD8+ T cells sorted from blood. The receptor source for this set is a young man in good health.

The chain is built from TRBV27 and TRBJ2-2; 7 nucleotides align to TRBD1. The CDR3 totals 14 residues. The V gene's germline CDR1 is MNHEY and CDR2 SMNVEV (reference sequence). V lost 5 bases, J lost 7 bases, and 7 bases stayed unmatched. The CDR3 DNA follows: TGTGCCAGCAGTGTGGGACAGACAATCGGGGAGCTGTTTTTT. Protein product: CASSVGQTIGELFF.

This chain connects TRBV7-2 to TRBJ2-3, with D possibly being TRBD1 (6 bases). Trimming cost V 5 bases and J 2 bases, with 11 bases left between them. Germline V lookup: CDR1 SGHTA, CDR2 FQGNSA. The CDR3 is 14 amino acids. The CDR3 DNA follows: TGTGCCAGCAGCCCACAGGGACACACAGATACGCAGTATTTT. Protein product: CASSPQGHTDTQYF.

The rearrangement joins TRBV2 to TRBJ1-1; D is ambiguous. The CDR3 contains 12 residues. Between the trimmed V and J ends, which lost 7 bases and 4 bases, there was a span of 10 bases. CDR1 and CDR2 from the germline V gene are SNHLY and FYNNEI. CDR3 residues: CASMGRATEAFF. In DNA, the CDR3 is TGTGCCAGCATGGGTAGGGCCACTGAAGCTTTCTTT.

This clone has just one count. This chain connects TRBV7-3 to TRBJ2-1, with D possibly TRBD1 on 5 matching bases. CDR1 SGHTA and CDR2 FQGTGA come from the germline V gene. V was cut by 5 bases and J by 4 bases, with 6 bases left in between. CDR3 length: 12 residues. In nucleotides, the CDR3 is TGTGCCAGCAGCGACAGTTACAATGAGCAGTTCTTC. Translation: CASSDSYNEQFF.

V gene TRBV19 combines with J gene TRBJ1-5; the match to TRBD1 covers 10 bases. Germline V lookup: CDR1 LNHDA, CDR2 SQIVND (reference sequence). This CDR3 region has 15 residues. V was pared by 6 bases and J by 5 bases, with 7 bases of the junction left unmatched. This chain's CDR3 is CASSHGQGVYQPQHF. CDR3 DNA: TGTGCCAGTAGCCATGGACAGGGGGTCTATCAGCCCCAGCATTTT.

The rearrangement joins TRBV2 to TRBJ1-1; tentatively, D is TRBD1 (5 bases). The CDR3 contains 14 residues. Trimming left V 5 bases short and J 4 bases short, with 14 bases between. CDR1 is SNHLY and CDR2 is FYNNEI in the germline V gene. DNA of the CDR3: TGTGCCAGCAGTCCCGGGACTTATGGCACTGAAGCTTTCTTT. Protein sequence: CASSPGTYGTEAFF.

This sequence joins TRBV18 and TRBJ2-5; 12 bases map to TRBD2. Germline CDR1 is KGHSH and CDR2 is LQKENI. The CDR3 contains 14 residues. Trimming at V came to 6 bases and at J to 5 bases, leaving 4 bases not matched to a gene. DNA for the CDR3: TGTGCCAGCTCGCTAGCGGGAGGGCCTGAGACCCAGTACTTC. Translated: CASSLAGGPETQYF.

CDR3 in amino acids: CSVEDQTEAFF. The CDR3 bases are TGCAGCGTTGAAGATCAGACTGAAGCTTTCTTT. The V call is TRBV29-1, the J call TRBJ1-1; D is uncertain. The CDR3 runs 11 residues. V shed 0 bases and J shed 5 bases, with 4 bases lying between them. CDR1 and CDR2 from the germline V gene are SQVTM and ANQGSEA.

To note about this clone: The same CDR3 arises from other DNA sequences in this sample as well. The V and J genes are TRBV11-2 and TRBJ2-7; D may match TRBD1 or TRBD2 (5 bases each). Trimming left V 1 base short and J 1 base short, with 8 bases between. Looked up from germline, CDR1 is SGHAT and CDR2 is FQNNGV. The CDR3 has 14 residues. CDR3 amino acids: CASSLAGPSYEQYF. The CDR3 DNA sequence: TGTGCCAGCAGCTTAGCGGGACCATCCTACGAGCAGTACTTC.

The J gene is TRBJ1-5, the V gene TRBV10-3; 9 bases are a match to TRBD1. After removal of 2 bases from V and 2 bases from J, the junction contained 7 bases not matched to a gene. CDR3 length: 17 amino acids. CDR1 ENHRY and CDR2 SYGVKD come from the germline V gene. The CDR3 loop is CAISEGDRVLGNQPQHF. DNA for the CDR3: TGTGCCATCAGTGAGGGGGACAGGGTGTTGGGCAATCAGCCCCAGCATTTT.

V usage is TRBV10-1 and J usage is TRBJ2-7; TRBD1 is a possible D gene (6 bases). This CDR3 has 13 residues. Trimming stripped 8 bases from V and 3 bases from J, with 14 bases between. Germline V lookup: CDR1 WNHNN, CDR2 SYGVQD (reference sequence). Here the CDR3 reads CASPPRDNYEQYF. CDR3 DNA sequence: TGCGCCAGCCCCCCCAGGGACAACTACGAGCAGTACTTC.

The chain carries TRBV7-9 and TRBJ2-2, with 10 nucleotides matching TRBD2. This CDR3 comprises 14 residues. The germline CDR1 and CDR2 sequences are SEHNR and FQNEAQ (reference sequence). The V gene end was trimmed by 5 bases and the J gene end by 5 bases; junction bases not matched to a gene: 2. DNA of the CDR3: TGTGCCAGCAGCGTTAGCGGGAGGACCGGGGAGCTGTTTTTT. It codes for CASSVSGRTGELFF. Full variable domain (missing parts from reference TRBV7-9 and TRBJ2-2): DTGVSQNPRHKITKRGQNVTFRCDPISEHNRLYWYRQTLGQGPEFLTYFQNEAQLEKSRLLSDRFSAERPKGSFSTLEIQRTEQGDSAMYLCASSVSGRTGELFFGEGSRLTVL.

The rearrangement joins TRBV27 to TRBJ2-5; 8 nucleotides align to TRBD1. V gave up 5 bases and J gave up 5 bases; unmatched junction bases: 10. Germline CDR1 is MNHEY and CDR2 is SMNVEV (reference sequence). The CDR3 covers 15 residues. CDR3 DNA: TGTGCCAGCAGTCCGACAGGGGCGGAGTTGGAGACCCAGTACTTC. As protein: CASSPTGAELETQYF.

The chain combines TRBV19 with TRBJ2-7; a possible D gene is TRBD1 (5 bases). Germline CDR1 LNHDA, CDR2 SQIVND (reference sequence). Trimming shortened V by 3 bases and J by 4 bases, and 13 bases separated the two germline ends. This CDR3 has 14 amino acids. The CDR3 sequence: CASSMKTAAYEQYF. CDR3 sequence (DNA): TGTGCCAGTAGTATGAAGACAGCCGCATACGAGCAGTACTTC.

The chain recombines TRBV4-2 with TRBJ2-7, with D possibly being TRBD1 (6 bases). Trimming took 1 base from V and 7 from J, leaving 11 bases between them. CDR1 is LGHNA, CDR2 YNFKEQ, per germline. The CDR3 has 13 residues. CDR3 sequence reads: CASSQVIQGEQYF. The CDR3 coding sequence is TGTGCCAGCAGCCAAGTGATCCAGGGGGAGCAGTACTTC.

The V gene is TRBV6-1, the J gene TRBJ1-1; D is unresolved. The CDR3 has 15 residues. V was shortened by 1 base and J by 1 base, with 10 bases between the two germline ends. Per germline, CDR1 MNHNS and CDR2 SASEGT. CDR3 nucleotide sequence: TGTGCCAGCAGTGAAGGCTTTGGGTGGAACACTGAAGCTTTCTTT. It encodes CASSEGFGWNTEAFF.

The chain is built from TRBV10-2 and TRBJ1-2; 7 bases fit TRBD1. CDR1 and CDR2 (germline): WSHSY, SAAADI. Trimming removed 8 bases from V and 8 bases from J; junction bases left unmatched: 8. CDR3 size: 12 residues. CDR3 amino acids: CASLDRPGGYTF. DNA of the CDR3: TGCGCCAGCTTGGACAGGCCCGGAGGCTACACCTTC.

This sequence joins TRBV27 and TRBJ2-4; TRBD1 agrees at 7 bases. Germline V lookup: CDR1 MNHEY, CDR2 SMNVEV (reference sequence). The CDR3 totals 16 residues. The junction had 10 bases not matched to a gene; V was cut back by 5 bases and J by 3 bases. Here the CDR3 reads CASSRNRGRDKNIQYF. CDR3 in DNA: TGTGCCAGCAGTCGTAACAGGGGAAGGGACAAAAACATTCAGTACTTC.

The CDR3 protein is CASSHSIGGAGNTIYF. CDR3 bases: TGCGCCAGCAGCCATTCAATCGGGGGGGCTGGAAACACCATATATTTT. The rearrangement joins TRBV4-3 to TRBJ1-3; maybe TRBD1 (5 bases). Trimming removed 3 bases from V and 2 bases from J, with 14 bases in between. In germline, CDR1 is LGHNA, CDR2 YSLEER. This CDR3 is 16 amino acids long.

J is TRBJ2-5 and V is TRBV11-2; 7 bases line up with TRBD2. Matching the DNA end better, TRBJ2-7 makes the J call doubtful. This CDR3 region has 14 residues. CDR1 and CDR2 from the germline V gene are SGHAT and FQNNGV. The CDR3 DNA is TGTGCCAGCAGCCTCAGCGGGACGGTCTACGAGCAGTACTTC. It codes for CASSLSGTVYEQYF.

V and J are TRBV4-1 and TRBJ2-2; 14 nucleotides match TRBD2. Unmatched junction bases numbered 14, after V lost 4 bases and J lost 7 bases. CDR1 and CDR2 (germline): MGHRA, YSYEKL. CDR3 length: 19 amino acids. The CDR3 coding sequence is TGCGCCAGCAGCCCCACTGAGACTAGCGGGAGGGCCATAGGCGGGGAGCTGTTTTTT. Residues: CASSPTETSGRAIGGELFF.

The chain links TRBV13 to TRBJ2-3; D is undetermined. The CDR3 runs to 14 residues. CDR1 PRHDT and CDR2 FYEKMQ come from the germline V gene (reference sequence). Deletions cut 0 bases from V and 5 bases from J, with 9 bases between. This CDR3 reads CASSLGGGIDTQYF. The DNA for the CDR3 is TGTGCCAGCAGCTTAGGGGGCGGTATAGATACGCAGTATTTT.

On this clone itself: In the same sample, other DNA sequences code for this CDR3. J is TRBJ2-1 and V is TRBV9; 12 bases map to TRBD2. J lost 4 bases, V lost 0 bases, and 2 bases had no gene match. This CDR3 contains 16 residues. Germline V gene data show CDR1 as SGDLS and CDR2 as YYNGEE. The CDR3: CASSVGTSGIYNEQFF. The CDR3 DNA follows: TGTGCCAGCAGCGTAGGGACTAGCGGGATATACAATGAGCAGTTCTTC. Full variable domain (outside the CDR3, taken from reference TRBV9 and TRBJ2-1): DSGVTQTPKHLITATGQRVTLRCSPRSGDLSVYWYQQSLDQGLQFLIQYYNGEERAKGNILERFSAQQFPDLHSELNLSSLELGDSALYFCASSVGTSGIYNEQFFGPGTRLTVL.

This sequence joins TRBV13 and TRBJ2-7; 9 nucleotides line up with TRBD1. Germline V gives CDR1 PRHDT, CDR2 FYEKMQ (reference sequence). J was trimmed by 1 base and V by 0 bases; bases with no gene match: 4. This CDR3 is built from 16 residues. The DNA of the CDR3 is TGTGCCAGCAGCTTAGGGATCGGGACAGGGTCCTACGAGCAGTACTTC. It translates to CASSLGIGTGSYEQYF.

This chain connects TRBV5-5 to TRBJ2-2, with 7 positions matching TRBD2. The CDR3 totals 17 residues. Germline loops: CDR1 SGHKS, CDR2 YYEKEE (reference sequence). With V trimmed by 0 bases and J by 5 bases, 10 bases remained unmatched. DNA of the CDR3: TGTGCCAGCAGCTTGGATCTTGCGGGAGTCGGAACCGGGGAGCTGTTTTTT. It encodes CASSLDLAGVGTGELFF.

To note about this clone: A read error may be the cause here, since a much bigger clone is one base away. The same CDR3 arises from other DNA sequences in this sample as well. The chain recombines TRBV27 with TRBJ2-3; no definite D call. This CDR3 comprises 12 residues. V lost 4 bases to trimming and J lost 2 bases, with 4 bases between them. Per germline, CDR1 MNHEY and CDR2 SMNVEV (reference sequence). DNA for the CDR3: TGTGCCAGCAGTTCCTACACAGATACGCAGTATTTT. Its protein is CASSSYTDTQYF.

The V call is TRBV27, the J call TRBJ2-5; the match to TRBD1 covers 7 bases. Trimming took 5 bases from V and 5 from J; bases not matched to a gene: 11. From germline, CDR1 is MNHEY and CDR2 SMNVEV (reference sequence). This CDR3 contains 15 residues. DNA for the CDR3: TGTGCCAGCAGTCGGGCCCACAGGGGCGGTGAGACCCAGTACTTC. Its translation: CASSRAHRGGETQYF.

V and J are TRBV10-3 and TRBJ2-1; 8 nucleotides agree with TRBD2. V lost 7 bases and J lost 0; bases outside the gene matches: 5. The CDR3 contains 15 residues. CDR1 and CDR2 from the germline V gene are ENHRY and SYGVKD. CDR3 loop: CAINTSGSSYNEQFF. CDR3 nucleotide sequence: TGTGCCATCAATACAAGCGGGAGCTCCTACAATGAGCAGTTCTTC.

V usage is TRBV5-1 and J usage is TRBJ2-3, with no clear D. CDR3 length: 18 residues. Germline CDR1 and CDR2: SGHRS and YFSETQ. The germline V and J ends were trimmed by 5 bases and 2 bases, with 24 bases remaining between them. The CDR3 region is CASSGEQLAPINTDTQYF. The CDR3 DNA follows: TGCGCCAGCAGTGGGGAACAGTTAGCCCCTATTAACACAGATACGCAGTATTTT.

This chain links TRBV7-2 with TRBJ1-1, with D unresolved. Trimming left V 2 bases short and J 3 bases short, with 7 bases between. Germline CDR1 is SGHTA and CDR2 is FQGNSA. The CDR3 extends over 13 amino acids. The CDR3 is CASSLTPDTEAFF. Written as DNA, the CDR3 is TGTGCCAGCAGCTTAACCCCTGACACTGAAGCTTTCTTT.

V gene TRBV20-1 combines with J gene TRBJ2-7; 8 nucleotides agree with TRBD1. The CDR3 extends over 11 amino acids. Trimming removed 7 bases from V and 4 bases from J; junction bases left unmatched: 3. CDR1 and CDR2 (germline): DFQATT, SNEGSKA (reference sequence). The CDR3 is CSGTGGYEQYF. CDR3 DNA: TGCAGTGGAACAGGGGGGTACGAGCAGTACTTC.

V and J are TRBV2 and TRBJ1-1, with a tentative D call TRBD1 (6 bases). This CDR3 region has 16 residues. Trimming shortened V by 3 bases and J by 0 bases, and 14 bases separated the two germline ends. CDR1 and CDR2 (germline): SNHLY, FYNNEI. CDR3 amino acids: CASSEGHWAMNTEAFF. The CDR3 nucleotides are TGTGCCAGCAGTGAGGGACACTGGGCCATGAACACTGAAGCTTTCTTT. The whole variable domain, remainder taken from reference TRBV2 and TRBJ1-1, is EPEVTQTPSHQVTQMGQEVILRCVPISNHLYFYWYRQILGQKVEFLVSFYNNEISEKSEIFDDQFSVERPDGSNFTLKIRSTKLEDSAMYFCASSEGHWAMNTEAFFGQGTRLTVV.